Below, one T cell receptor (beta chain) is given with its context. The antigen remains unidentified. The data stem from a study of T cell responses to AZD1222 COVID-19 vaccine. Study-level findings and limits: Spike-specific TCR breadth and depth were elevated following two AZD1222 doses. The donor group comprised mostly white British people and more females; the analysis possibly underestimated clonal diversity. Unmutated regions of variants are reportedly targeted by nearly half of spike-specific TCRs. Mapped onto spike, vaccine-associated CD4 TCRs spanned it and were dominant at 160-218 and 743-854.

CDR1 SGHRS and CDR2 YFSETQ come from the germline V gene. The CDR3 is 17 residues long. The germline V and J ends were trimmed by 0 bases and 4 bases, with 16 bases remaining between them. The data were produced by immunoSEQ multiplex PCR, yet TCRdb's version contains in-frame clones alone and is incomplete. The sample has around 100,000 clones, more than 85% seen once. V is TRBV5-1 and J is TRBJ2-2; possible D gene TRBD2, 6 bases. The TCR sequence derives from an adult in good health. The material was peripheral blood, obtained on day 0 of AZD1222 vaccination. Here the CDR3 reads CASSLEGASESTGELFF. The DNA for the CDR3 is TGCGCCAGCAGCTTGGAAGGAGCTAGCGAAAGCACCGGGGAGCTGTTTTTT. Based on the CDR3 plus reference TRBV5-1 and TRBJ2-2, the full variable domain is KAGVTQTPRYLIKTRGQQVTLSCSPISGHRSVSWYQQTPGQGLQFLFEYFSETQRNKGNFPGRFSGRQFSNSRSEMNVSTLELGDSALYLCASSLEGASESTGELFFGEGSRLTVL.